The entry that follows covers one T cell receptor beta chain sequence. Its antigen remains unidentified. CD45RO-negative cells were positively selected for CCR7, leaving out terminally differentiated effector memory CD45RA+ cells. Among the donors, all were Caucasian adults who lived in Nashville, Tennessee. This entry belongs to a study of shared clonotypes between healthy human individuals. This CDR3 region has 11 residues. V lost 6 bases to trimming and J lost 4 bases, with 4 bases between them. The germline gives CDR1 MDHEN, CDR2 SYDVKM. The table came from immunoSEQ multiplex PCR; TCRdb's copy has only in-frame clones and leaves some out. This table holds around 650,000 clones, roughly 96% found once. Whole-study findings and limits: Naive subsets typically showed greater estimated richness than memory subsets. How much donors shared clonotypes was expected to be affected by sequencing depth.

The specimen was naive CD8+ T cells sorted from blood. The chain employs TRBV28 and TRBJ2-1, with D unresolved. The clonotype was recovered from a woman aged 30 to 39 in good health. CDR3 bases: TGTGCCAGCAGCCAGTACAATGAGCAGTTCTTC. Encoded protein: CASSQYNEQFF.